This T cell receptor beta chain was profiled in a study of blood T cell repertoires in COVID-19. Across the study: The cDNA or gDNA used as material had been derived from T cells, B-cell-depleted T cells, or PBMCs.

Produced via immunoSEQ multiplex PCR; TCRdb's table is partial and in-frame only. Among around 380,000 clones listed, over 75% were seen once. Trimming stripped 4 bases from V and 2 bases from J, with 7 bases between. Germline V gives CDR1 WNHNN, CDR2 SYGVQD (reference sequence). The CDR3 has 13 amino acids. The chain recombines TRBV10-1 with TRBJ2-3; D not resolved. This sequence originates from a man younger than 40 who had recovered from COVID-19. What was sequenced was PBMCs or T cells enriched from blood (not recorded which). CDR3 nucleotides: TGCGCCAGCAGTGGCCAGAACACAGATACGCAGTATTTT. Its translation is CASSGQNTDTQYF.